The 12 T cell receptor beta chains reported below all come from one sample, sequenced in a study of CD8 T cells in Susac syndrome. cDNA came from approximately 0.5 to 1 ug RNA primed by random hexamers. Using its own MiXCR run on the immunoSEQ multiplex PCR reads, TCRdb lists one record per CDR3 protein. The sample has 150,000 to 200,000 distinct CDR3 sequences; roughly 92% are singletons. Sequencing input: CD4+ T cells from PBMCs. These receptors originate from a human donor in good health.

The rearrangement uses TRBV12-3 or TRBV12-4 and TRBJ2-2, with 8 bases matching TRBD2. With V trimmed by 7 bases and J by 6 bases, 10 bases remained unmatched. The CDR3 has 15 amino acids. CDR3 nucleotides: TGTGCCAGCACCACCGCGGGGGGAGTTTCCGGGGAGCTGTTTTTT. Amino acids: CASTTAGGVSGELFF.

The rearrangement joins TRBV6-6 to TRBJ1-3, with TRBD1 matching over 8 bases. V was clipped by 6 bases and J by 3 bases; unmatched bases: 7. The V gene's germline CDR1 is MNHNY and CDR2 SVGAGI (reference sequence). CDR3 size: 15 residues. CDR3: CASSPTGDSGNTIYF. In DNA, the CDR3 is TGTGCCAGCAGCCCGACAGGGGATAGTGGAAACACCATATATTTT.

The chain links TRBV29-1 to TRBJ1-2; D not certain. With 4 bases removed from V and 0 bases from J, the gap between germline ends came to 6 bases. The germline V gene has CDR1 SQVTM and CDR2 ANQGSEA. This CDR3 is built from 12 residues. CDR3 bases: TGCAGCGTTGTGGCAGCTAACTATGGCTACACCTTC. This translates into CSVVAANYGYTF.

The chain combines TRBV10-3 with TRBJ1-1, with TRBD1 identical over 11 bases. The CDR3 is made up of 14 amino acids. The trim removed 5 bases at V and 11 bases at J, leaving 10 bases unmatched. Germline loops: CDR1 ENHRY, CDR2 SYGVKD. The CDR3 protein is CAISQRTGGAGAFF. The CDR3 region has the DNA TGTGCCATCAGTCAAAGGACAGGGGGCGCAGGGGCTTTCTTT.

V usage is TRBV6-6 and J usage is TRBJ2-1, with TRBD1 matching over 9 bases. The CDR3 totals 15 residues. With V trimmed by 4 bases and J by 6 bases, 7 bases remained unmatched. CDR1 is MNHNY and CDR2 is SVGAGI in the germline V gene (reference sequence). CDR3 nucleotides: TGTGCCAGCAGTTTGGGACAGGGCGGGGGCAATGAGCAGTTCTTC. Its protein product is CASSLGQGGGNEQFF.

The chain links TRBV20-1 to TRBJ2-5, with D tentatively TRBD2 (6 bases). Trimming removed 6 bases from V and 3 bases from J, with 14 bases in between. The length of the CDR3 is 13 residues. CDR1 and CDR2 (germline): DFQATT, SNEGSKA (reference sequence). The CDR3 here is CSAPKGGEETQYF. DNA of the CDR3: TGCAGTGCCCCAAAGGGAGGTGAAGAGACCCAGTACTTC.

The chain joins TRBV29-1 to TRBJ2-5; 10 bases fit TRBD2. V lost 3 bases, J lost 4 bases, and 5 bases stayed unmatched. The CDR3 contains 14 residues. CDR1 is SQVTM, CDR2 ANQGSEA, per germline. DNA for the CDR3: TGCAGCGTTGATTGGCCTAGCGGGGGAGAGACCCAGTACTTC. It is translated as CSVDWPSGGETQYF.

The CDR3 region is CASSTPLAGGNIQYF. CDR3 coding DNA: TGTGCCAGCAGCACCCCACTAGCGGGGGGGAACATTCAGTACTTC. The rearrangement uses TRBV28 and TRBJ2-4, with 13 bases identical to TRBD2. The V segment lost 6 bases and the J segment 7 bases; nucleotides outside the gene matches: 6. Germline V gene sequence: CDR1 MDHEN, CDR2 SYDVKM. There are 15 residues in the CDR3.

In regard to this clonotype: One junction end disagrees with the germline gene, perhaps due to a read error. The rearrangement uses TRBV29-1 and TRBJ1-1; D is perhaps TRBD1 (5 bases). The CDR3 runs 12 residues. The germline V gene has CDR1 SQVTM and CDR2 ANQGSEA. The CDR3 is CSAESGGNEAFF. Written as DNA, the CDR3 is TGCAGCGCTGAATCGGGGGGGAATGAAGCTTTCTTT.

J is TRBJ1-2 and V is TRBV6-5; no definite D call. Trimming pared 6 bases from V and 6 bases from J, leaving 11 bases between. Germline CDR1 is MNHEY and CDR2 is SVGAGI. This CDR3 is built from 12 residues. The CDR3 DNA is TGTGCCAGCAGACCGCGTCGCCATGGCTACACCTTC. Encoded protein: CASRPRRHGYTF.

This clonotype was seen just once. This chain uses TRBV12-3 or TRBV12-4 with TRBJ2-3; 9 bases line up with TRBD1. The V segment lost 7 bases and the J segment 0 bases; nucleotides outside the gene matches: 5. The CDR3 runs 15 residues. CDR3 bases: TGTGCCAGCACTTACAGGGGGCTAAGCACAGATACGCAGTATTTT. This codes for CASTYRGLSTDTQYF.

The CDR3 region has the DNA TGTGCCTGGAGTAAGAAGGGCGGCACAGATACGCAGTATTTT. Translated, it gives CAWSKKGGTDTQYF. V is TRBV30 and J is TRBJ2-3; D is uncertain. V was shortened by 2 bases and J by 1 base, with 10 bases between the two germline ends. CDR3 length: 14 residues. CDR1 is GTSNPN and CDR2 is SVGIG in the germline V gene (reference sequence).